This TCR beta chain was documented in a study of T cell responses to AZD1222 COVID-19 vaccine. TCRdb's copy holds only in-frame clones and misses some; the assay was immunoSEQ multiplex PCR. This sample has fewer than 130,000 clones, with 70% to 90% found just once. Per the germline V gene, CDR1 is MGHDK and CDR2 is SYGVNS. The CDR3 is made up of 16 amino acids. The ends were cut back, 0 bases at V and 2 bases at J, with 12 bases in the middle. This sequence joins TRBV25-1 and TRBJ2-3; tentatively, D is TRBD2 (6 bases). Source: peripheral blood, taken on day 0 of AZD1222 vaccination. The clonotype comes from an adult in good health. DNA of the CDR3: TGTGCCAGCAGTGAATATCAGGGACTCAACACAGATACGCAGTATTTT. Residues: CASSEYQGLNTDTQYF.